One sample yielded the 7 T cell receptor beta chains listed below, sequenced in a study of T cell responses to AZD1222 COVID-19 vaccine. Clones were sequenced by immunoSEQ multiplex PCR, and TCRdb holds only the in-frame ones, with some missing. The sample yields approximately 140,000 clones, roughly nine tenths seen once. The specimen comprised peripheral blood, sampled on day 0 of AZD1222 vaccination. The receptors originated from an adult in good health.

The chain employs TRBV7-3 and TRBJ2-2; 7 bases line up with TRBD1. After removal of 4 bases from V and 5 bases from J, the junction contained 1 base not matched to a gene. Germline CDR1 and CDR2: SGHTA and FQGTGA. This CDR3 has 13 residues. CDR3 bases: TGTGCCAGCAGCTCGACAGGGACCGGGGAGCTGTTTTTT. This sequence encodes CASSSTGTGELFF.

The chain joins TRBV6-5 to TRBJ1-6; TRBD1 aligns across 9 bases. V lost 6 bases to trimming and J lost 8 bases; unmatched junction nucleotides: 8. The germline gives CDR1 MNHEY, CDR2 SVGAGI. This CDR3 has 15 amino acids. The CDR3 nucleotides read TGTGCCAGCAGCCGCACCCGACAGGGGGATTCACCCCTCCACTTT. Translation gives CASSRTRQGDSPLHF.

V usage is TRBV13 and J usage is TRBJ1-2; D gene ambiguous. V shed 3 bases and J shed 8 bases, with 16 bases lying between them. CDR1 and CDR2 from the germline V gene are PRHDT and FYEKMQ (reference sequence). The CDR3 is 14 amino acids. This CDR3 reads CASSFRHSSGGYTF. CDR3 bases: TGTGCCAGCAGCTTTAGGCACAGCAGTGGCGGCTACACCTTC.

The chain couples TRBV14 to TRBJ1-3; D gene uncertain. Trimming pared 1 base from V and 0 bases from J, leaving 7 bases between. Germline V gene data show CDR1 as SGHDN and CDR2 as FVKESK. This CDR3 is built from 15 residues. The CDR3 is CASSQGAVSGNTIYF. In DNA form, the CDR3 reads TGTGCCAGCAGCCAAGGTGCGGTCTCTGGAAACACCATATATTTT.

J is TRBJ1-5 and V is TRBV2; D is undetermined. Looked up from germline, CDR1 is SNHLY and CDR2 is FYNNEI. Trimming removed 6 bases at V and 10 bases at J, with 16 bases between. This CDR3 region has 13 residues. CDR3: CASRVTESAPQHF. CDR3 DNA sequence: TGTGCCAGCAGGGTCACGGAAAGTGCCCCCCAGCATTTT.

V usage is TRBV13 and J usage is TRBJ2-3, with 13 bases matching TRBD2. Trimming removed 3 bases from V and 5 bases from J; junction bases left unmatched: 11. CDR1 is PRHDT, CDR2 FYEKMQ, per germline (reference sequence). CDR3 length: 18 residues. Written as DNA, the CDR3 is TGTGCCAGCAGCTTGTGGGGGACTAGCGGGGTGGAGGTAGATACGCAGTATTTT. It is translated as CASSLWGTSGVEVDTQYF.

This clone showed up just once. The V call is TRBV7-9, the J call TRBJ1-1, with D unclear. The V end was cut by 4 bases, the J end by 1 base, with 7 bases between. This CDR3 is built from 13 residues. Germline assignment: CDR1 SEHNR and CDR2 FQNEAQ (reference sequence). CDR3 in DNA: TGTGCCAGCAGCTCCCGGGCGAACACTGAAGCTTTCTTT. Translating it yields CASSSRANTEAFF.